These 21 T cell receptor beta chains originate from one sample sequenced in a study of beta chain features in type 1 diabetes. The study reverse transcribed the entire isolated RNA, so it sequenced expressed TCRB transcripts. TCRdb's copy holds only in-frame clones and misses some; the assay was immunoSEQ multiplex PCR. This sample carries 300,000 to 350,000 clones, 7% to 9% of them seen once, and the ten largest clones take less than 0.5%. Source material: central memory CD4+ T cells from blood. These receptors were taken from a woman aged 18 to 35 in good health.

The J gene is TRBJ2-5, the V gene TRBV9; the match to TRBD2 covers 10 bases. The CDR3 length is 18 residues. J was trimmed by 3 bases and V by 4 bases; bases with no gene match: 15. The germline gives CDR1 SGDLS, CDR2 YYNGEE. The CDR3 DNA sequence: TGTGCCAGCAGCCCCCTTTGGGGGCTAGCGGGAGAGGAAGAGACCCAGTACTTC. As protein: CASSPLWGLAGEEETQYF.

This clone was picked up a small number of times. The V gene is TRBV27, the J gene TRBJ2-1; maybe TRBD2 (6 bases). Trimming cost V 3 bases and J 7 bases, with 13 bases left between them. Germline-derived CDR1 and CDR2 are MNHEY and SMNVEV (reference sequence). This CDR3 has 14 residues. The CDR3 coding sequence is TGTGCCAGCAGTTTTAGGGCTAGCGTGAATGAGCAGTTCTTC. Translating it yields CASSFRASVNEQFF.

This chain connects TRBV21-1 to TRBJ2-3; the table's D call, TRBD2, was not checked against the DNA. TRBV21-1 is listed as a pseudogene. This CDR3 region has 18 residues. DNA of the CDR3: TGTGCCAGCAGCACAGGGTCAGGGACTAGCGGACGCACAGATACGCAGTATTTT. Its translation is CASSTGSGTSGRTDTQYF.

At least ten counts were recorded for this clone. The chain uses TRBV5-6 and TRBJ2-4; D could derive from TRBD1 or TRBD2 (5 bases each). The CDR3 contains 13 residues. Germline V CDR1 and CDR2: SGHDT, YYEEEE. The V end was cut by 4 bases, the J end by 4 bases, with 9 bases between. The CDR3 sequence: CASSPGRKNIQYF. In nucleotides, the CDR3 is TGTGCCAGCAGCCCGGGACGTAAAAACATTCAGTACTTC.

This clone was counted ten times or more. The chain couples TRBV28 to TRBJ2-3; maybe TRBD1 (6 bases). Germline assignment: CDR1 MDHEN and CDR2 SYDVKM. This CDR3 contains 14 residues. Trimming shortened V by 8 bases and J by 8 bases, and 20 bases separated the two germline ends. This CDR3 reads CASGLIQGVGTQYF. For the CDR3, the DNA is TGTGCCAGCGGATTAATACAGGGTGTTGGTACGCAGTATTTT.

The chain employs TRBV9 and TRBJ1-4, with 10 nucleotides matching TRBD1. This CDR3 has 14 amino acids. Germline assignment: CDR1 SGDLS and CDR2 YYNGEE. The V gene end was trimmed by 4 bases and the J gene end by 11 bases; junction bases not matched to a gene: 8. The CDR3 loop is CASSLTGGAGKLFF. The CDR3 DNA reads as TGTGCCAGCAGCTTGACAGGGGGCGCGGGGAAACTGTTTTTT.

This clone was seen repeatedly, ten times or more. The rearrangement joins TRBV19 to TRBJ1-4, with D maybe TRBD1 (5 bases). The V gene lost 6 bases and the J gene lost 0 bases, with 8 bases spanning the gap. Germline V gene lookup returns CDR1 LNHDA and CDR2 SQIVND (reference sequence). The CDR3 extends over 14 amino acids. The CDR3 is CASSLTATNEKLFF. CDR3 bases: TGTGCCAGTAGCCTGACAGCAACTAATGAAAAACTGTTTTTT.

This clone has just a few counts. V is TRBV10-3 and J is TRBJ2-3, with TRBD2 matching over 10 bases. The CDR3 has 14 amino acids. The V gene end was trimmed by 8 bases and the J gene end by 4 bases; junction bases not matched to a gene: 6. Germline V gene data show CDR1 as ENHRY and CDR2 as SYGVKD. CDR3 coding DNA: TGTGCCATCTCAGCGGGAGGGTTGTCAGATACGCAGTATTTT. It translates to CAISAGGLSDTQYF.

This clone was detected a few times. This rearrangement joins TRBV9 to TRBJ2-5, with D possibly being TRBD2 (6 bases). Germline V gene sequence: CDR1 SGDLS, CDR2 YYNGEE. Trimming cost V 5 bases and J 1 base, with 15 bases left between them. This CDR3 is 15 amino acids long. In DNA, the CDR3 is TGTGCCAGCAGAGTGGGACTGGCGAGCCAAGAGACCCAGTACTTC. Translating it yields CASRVGLASQETQYF.

This clone has more than one count but fewer than ten. The V gene is TRBV28, the J gene TRBJ2-1, with TRBD1 identical over 7 bases. Per the germline V gene, CDR1 is MDHEN and CDR2 is SYDVKM. This CDR3 has 13 residues. Trimming removed 6 bases from V and 10 bases from J; junction bases left unmatched: 9. Written as DNA, the CDR3 is TGTGCCAGCAGGACACCAAGGGGACAGGAGCAGTTCTTC. Protein sequence: CASRTPRGQEQFF.

This clone occurred once. The chain has TRBV7-2 and TRBJ2-2; D is unclear. V lost 1 base and J lost 6, with 15 bases in between. From germline, CDR1 is SGHTA and CDR2 FQGNSA. CDR3 size: 16 residues. The CDR3 DNA is TGTGCCAGCAGCTTAGGGGCACCGGGCTCCGCCGGGGAGCTGTTTTTT. The encoded protein is CASSLGAPGSAGELFF.

This clone came up a few times. The chain combines TRBV6-1 with TRBJ1-2; no clear D gene. Per the germline V gene, CDR1 is MNHNS and CDR2 is SASEGT. Trimming removed 4 bases at V and 2 bases at J, with 14 bases between. The CDR3 length is 15 residues. The CDR3 here is CASSAQSTGNYGYTF. The CDR3 nucleotides are TGTGCCAGCAGTGCCCAGTCCACGGGGAACTATGGCTACACCTTC.

This clone was observed a handful of times. The chain carries TRBV7-8 and TRBJ2-1; 7 bases align to TRBD2. The germline V gene encodes CDR1 SGHVS and CDR2 FQNEAQ. CDR3 length: 16 residues. V shed 1 base and J 4 bases; nucleotides not matched to a gene: 7. The DNA of the CDR3 is TGTGCCAGCAGCTTAGTTGGGCGGGAGCTGTACAATGAGCAGTTCTTC. This translates into CASSLVGRELYNEQFF.

V and J are TRBV7-9 and TRBJ1-2; no definite D call. The germline CDR1 and CDR2 sequences are SEHNR and FQNEAQ (reference sequence). The CDR3 consists of 13 residues. Trimming left V 5 bases short and J 2 bases short, with 9 bases between. This CDR3 reads CASSLETNYGYTF. DNA of the CDR3: TGTGCCAGCAGCCTGGAGACCAACTATGGCTACACCTTC.

The sample holds a few counts of this clone. The CDR3 loop is CASSFTGLAGQEQFF. CDR3 DNA: TGCGCCAGCAGCTTTACGGGACTAGCGGGACAAGAGCAGTTCTTC. The V and J genes are TRBV4-1 and TRBJ2-1; 13 bases are a match to TRBD2. The CDR3 is 15 residues long. V shed 5 bases and J 10 bases; nucleotides not matched to a gene: 8. Germline V gene lookup returns CDR1 MGHRA and CDR2 YSYEKL.

The genes are TRBV27 and TRBJ1-5, with 11 bases identical to TRBD1. V gave up 4 bases and J gave up 3 bases; unmatched junction bases: 14. The germline CDR1 and CDR2 sequences are MNHEY and SMNVEV (reference sequence). The CDR3 spans 19 residues. The CDR3 DNA is TGTGCCAGCAGTTCCTCCGGGACAGGGGGAATGGGGACCAATCAGCCCCAGCATTTT. Its translation is CASSSSGTGGMGTNQPQHF.

The table lists this clone with a few counts. This chain uses TRBV27 with TRBJ2-6; 8 bases agree with TRBD2. The CDR3 length is 16 residues. V lost 8 bases and J lost 6; bases outside the gene matches: 12. Germline CDR1 reads MNHEY; CDR2 reads SMNVEV (reference sequence). Here the CDR3 DNA reads TGTGCCAGCGGCCGGATGGGGGGACTAGTGGCCAACGTCCTGACTTTC. Encoded protein: CASGRMGGLVANVLTF.

This chain connects TRBV23-1 to TRBJ2-5; 8 bases agree with TRBD1. TRBV23-1 is an ORF for which the function is uncertain. The CDR3 loop spans 14 amino acids. Trimming at V came to 4 bases and at J to 5 bases, leaving 6 bases not matched to a gene. The CDR3 bases are TGCGCCAGCAGTCGTAGGACAGGGATGGAGACCCAGTACTTC. It encodes CASSRRTGMETQYF.

CDR3 in amino acids: CASSRPRYGYTF. Here the CDR3 DNA reads TGTGCCAGCAGTAGACCTCGCTATGGCTACACCTTC. This chain connects TRBV28 to TRBJ1-2; D is unresolved. Germline CDR1 reads MDHEN; CDR2 reads SYDVKM. CDR3 length: 12 amino acids. The V gene lost 5 bases and the J gene lost 4 bases, with 8 bases spanning the gap.

This clone occurred a few times. CDR3 in DNA: TGTGCCAGCACGCCGGCAAAGGGAGGGGCCAACGTCCTGACTTTC. Encoded protein: CASTPAKGGANVLTF. This chain connects TRBV6-6 to TRBJ2-6, with D uncertain. CDR1 is MNHNY and CDR2 is SVGAGI in the germline V gene (reference sequence). The length of the CDR3 is 15 residues. With 7 bases removed from V and 4 bases from J, the gap between germline ends came to 14 bases.

The chain has TRBV15 and TRBJ2-3; no definite D call. This CDR3 spans 15 amino acids. Per the germline V gene, CDR1 is LNHNV and CDR2 is YYDKDF (reference sequence). Between the trimmed V and J ends, which lost 0 bases and 2 bases, there was a span of 9 bases. The CDR3 loop reads CATSRDRLVTDTQYF. CDR3 DNA sequence: TGTGCCACCAGCAGAGATCGGTTAGTCACAGATACGCAGTATTTT.